This entry is about one T cell receptor (beta chain). This clonotype was detected a few times. No antigen is known for it. Base qualities were left out, and no much larger clone turns up one base away. The study was a case-control design nested within a healthcare worker cohort in London, UK, with weekly nasopharyngeal swab PCR tests and blood sampling. Healthcare workers were enrolled in the week of the UK lockdown, from 23 to 31 March 2020, and were followed every week for up to about 16 weeks. The data were taken from a study of early T cells in non-severe SARS-CoV-2 infection (TCRdb year 2021). Regarding the complete study: Because TCR sequencing was done on bulk RNA from unsorted whole blood, the alpha and beta chains could not be paired.

Preparation of the library involved 5' RACE. The sample was run on a NextSeq 500. In the TCR library protocol, unique molecular identifiers were attached to individual cDNA molecules to correct for PCR bias and sequencing error. Sequencing covered both TCR alpha and beta chains, and within each sample the abundances of alpha and beta sequences were tightly co-correlated. From the authors' description of their analysis: Decombinator V4 was used to annotate TCR sequences for V gene, J gene and CDR3. Expanded TCRs were defined as changing significantly between any two time points under a Poisson model with p below 0.0001. TCR abundances were normalised to the total number of TCRs sequenced per sample and were expressed as counts per million. MAIT TCRs were defined by TRAV1-2 paired with TRAJ12, TRAJ20 or TRAJ33, and iNKT TCRs by TRAV10 paired with TRAJ18. VDJdb, accessed 1 November 2021, was searched for CMV, EBV and SARS-CoV-2 annotated TCRs, with TCRs annotated for multiple antigens excluded. TCRdb itself trimmed the public reads at Q25 with fastp, ran MiXCR and retained productive beta chains. Records with the same CDR3 protein are collapsed into one entry carrying the most frequent genes and DNA. The V and J calls come from TCRdb's annotation, not from the publication. The sample profile shows tens of thousands of distinct CDR3 sequences; around 8% of them were found once. Approximately 4.4% of the sample lies in the top ten.

The CDR3 contains 13 residues, cysteine and phenylalanine counted. The retained sequence is limited to the CDR3, 39 bases, with the frame set at the first base. The germline V gene (reference sequence) specifies DFQATT as CDR1 and SNEGSKA as CDR2. Here is what the overall study found, with its caveats: VDJdb matching was skewed toward anti-spike CD8 responses and likely underestimated virus-specific expansions by missing private and CD4 specificities.

This sequence originates from an adult who was a healthcare worker with PCR-confirmed SARS-CoV-2 infection or an uninfected control (not recorded which). The sequenced material came from whole blood. The chain is made from TRBV20-1 and TRBJ2-1; 10 bases in between match TRBD2. The CDR3 amino acid sequence is: CSAGTSVYNEQFF. The nucleotide sequence is given as TGCAGCGCTGGGACTAGCGTCTACAATGAGCAGTTCTTC.